This T cell receptor beta chain was profiled in a study of cytomegalovirus exposure and HLA in healthy donors. Study observations and caveats: In vitro assays verified that a few CMV-associated chains recognized CMV antigens specifically.

As regards this clone: The antigen is unknown.

Only in-frame clones appear in the TCRdb table, and some are missing; sequencing was by immunoSEQ multiplex PCR. The data contain about 65,000 clones, 92% of them singletons. The material sequenced was PBMCs. The clonotype originates from a woman aged 18 to 35 in good health and CMV-seronegative.

The DNA for the CDR3 is TGCGCCAGCAGCCAAGACTATTACGATTATACTAGCACCGGGGAGCTGTTTTTT. This sequence encodes CASSQDYYDYTSTGELFF. The J gene is TRBJ2-2, the V gene TRBV4-3, with D possibly matching TRBD2 (5 bases). Between the trimmed V and J ends, which lost 0 bases and 4 bases, there was a span of 18 bases. Germline V gives CDR1 LGHNA, CDR2 YSLEER. The CDR3 is 18 amino acids.